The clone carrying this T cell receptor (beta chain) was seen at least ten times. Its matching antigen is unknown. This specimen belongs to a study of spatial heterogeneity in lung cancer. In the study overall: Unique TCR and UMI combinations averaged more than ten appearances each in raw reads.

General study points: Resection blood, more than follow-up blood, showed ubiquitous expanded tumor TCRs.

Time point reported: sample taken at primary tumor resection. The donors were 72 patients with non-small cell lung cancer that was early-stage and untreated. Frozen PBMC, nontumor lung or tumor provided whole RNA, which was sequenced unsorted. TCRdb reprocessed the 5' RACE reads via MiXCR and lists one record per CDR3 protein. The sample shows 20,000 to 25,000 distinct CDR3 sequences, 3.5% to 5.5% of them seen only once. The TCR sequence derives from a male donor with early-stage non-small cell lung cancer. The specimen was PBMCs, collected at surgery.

CDR3 protein: CASRTGTLSAGNTIYF. The DNA of the CDR3 is TGTGCCAGCAGGACCGGGACGCTAAGTGCCGGAAACACCATATATTTT. V is TRBV6-5 and J is TRBJ1-3; D may be TRBD1 (5 bases). V was clipped by 6 bases and J by 4 bases, with 19 bases between them. This CDR3 region has 16 residues. From germline, CDR1 is MNHEY and CDR2 SVGAGI.